One and the same sample provided the 4 T cell receptor beta chains below, sequenced in a study of T-cell memory formation after mild COVID-19. Each CDR3 protein is one row after TCRdb ran MiXCR on the 5' RACE reads. The sample shows approximately 290,000 distinct CDR3 sequences, 8.2% of them seen only once. The sequenced sample consisted of PBMCs or a T cell subset sorted from them (not recorded which). These receptors all come from a man aged 18-30 years who had mild COVID-19 (a few samples of this study predate the infection). Cell type and time point are not known.

The rearrangement uses TRBV28 and TRBJ2-3, with D hard to call. CDR1 and CDR2 from the germline V gene are MDHEN and SYDVKM. V was trimmed by 5 bases and J by 2 bases, leaving 14 bases between them. The CDR3 covers 15 residues. CDR3 nucleotide sequence: TGTGCCAGCAGTCTCATCGGATGGGCCACAGATACGCAGTATTTT. Translated, it gives CASSLIGWATDTQYF. Full variable domain (outside the CDR3, taken from reference TRBV28 and TRBJ2-3): DVKVTQSSRYLVKRTGEKVFLECVQDMDHENMFWYRQDPGLGLRLIYFSYDVKMKEKGDIPEGYSVSREKKERFSLILESASTNQTSMYLCASSLIGWATDTQYFGPGTRLTVL.

This clonotype occurred a few times. V is TRBV5-4 and J is TRBJ1-2, with D unclear. This CDR3 region has 14 residues. Per the germline V gene, CDR1 is SGHNT and CDR2 is YYREEE (reference sequence). Trimming removed 2 bases from V and 3 bases from J, with 11 bases in between. For the CDR3, the DNA is TGTGCCAGCAGCTTCAGGACGCCGGACTATGGCTACACCTTC. It translates to CASSFRTPDYGYTF.

This clonotype was observed a few times. The rearrangement joins TRBV20-1 to TRBJ2-5, with D perhaps TRBD1 (5 bases). The CDR3 spans 13 residues. With 3 bases removed from V and 5 bases from J, the gap between germline ends came to 13 bases. The germline CDR1 and CDR2 sequences are DFQATT and SNEGSKA (reference sequence). CDR3 region: CSASAGFQETQYF. DNA for the CDR3: TGCAGTGCTAGCGCAGGGTTCCAGGAGACCCAGTACTTC.

The table lists this clonotype with many counts. V is TRBV4-3 and J is TRBJ2-1, with D tentatively TRBD2 (6 bases). The CDR3 has 13 residues. Germline V CDR1 and CDR2: LGHNA, YSLEER. V was cut by 4 bases and J by 9 bases, with 13 bases left in between. The CDR3: CASSPGLLVEQFF. CDR3 in DNA: TGCGCCAGCAGCCCGGGACTCCTCGTTGAGCAGTTCTTC.